A single sample is the source of the 13 T cell receptor beta chains below, sequenced in a study of T cell responses to AZD1222 COVID-19 vaccine. Clones were sequenced by immunoSEQ multiplex PCR, and TCRdb holds only the in-frame ones, with some missing. The sample has tens of thousands of clones, roughly nine tenths seen once. Material: peripheral blood, obtained 28 days after the second AZD1222 dose. These receptor sequences come from an adult who received the AZD1222 COVID-19 vaccine.

This clone was observed once. The chain links TRBV7-8 to TRBJ2-7; 7 nucleotides line up with TRBD1. CDR1 is SGHVS and CDR2 is FQNEAQ in the germline V gene. V was pared by 5 bases and J by 5 bases, with 9 bases of the junction left unmatched. The CDR3 totals 14 residues. CDR3 bases: TGTGCCAGCAGCGACAGCTACAGGGGAGACGAGCAGTACTTC. It encodes CASSDSYRGDEQYF. Filled out from reference TRBV7-8 and TRBJ2-7, the complete variable domain reads GAGVSQSPRYKVAKRGQDVALRCDPISGHVSLFWYQQALGQGPEFLTYFQNEAQLDKSGLPSDRFFAERPEGSVSTLKIQRTQQEDSAVYLCASSDSYRGDEQYFGPGTRLTVT.

This clone was recorded only once. V gene TRBV18 combines with J gene TRBJ2-7; either TRBD1 or TRBD2 may fit D (6 bases each). V was clipped by 2 bases and J by 7 bases, with 9 bases between them. The CDR3 sequence is 12 residues long. The germline gives CDR1 KGHSH, CDR2 LQKENI. CDR3 DNA sequence: TGTGCCAGCTCACCAGGGGGGCGGGAGCAGTACTTC. This codes for CASSPGGREQYF.

J is TRBJ1-3 and V is TRBV23-1; D gene uncertain. TRBV23-1 is labeled an ORF, and its function is uncertain. The CDR3 loop spans 20 amino acids. V lost 0 bases to trimming and J lost 0 bases, with 21 bases between them. In nucleotides, the CDR3 is TGCGCCAGCAGTCAATCGGCGGGCTCCAAGCCTACTAACTCTGGAAACACCATATATTTT. Residues: CASSQSAGSKPTNSGNTIYF.

This chain connects TRBV5-1 to TRBJ2-2; D remains unclear. V lost 2 bases and J 0 bases, leaving 8 bases between the germline ends. CDR1 is SGHRS, CDR2 YFSETQ, per germline. The CDR3 sequence is 15 residues long. CDR3: CASSLPYTNTGELFF. The DNA of the CDR3 is TGCGCCAGCAGCTTACCATACACGAACACCGGGGAGCTGTTTTTT.

V usage is TRBV9 and J usage is TRBJ1-2; tentative D call: TRBD1 (6 bases). Germline V gene data show CDR1 as SGDLS and CDR2 as YYNGEE. This CDR3 has 18 amino acids. V shed 0 bases and J shed 2 bases, with 20 bases lying between them. CDR3 sequence (DNA): TGTGCCAGCAGCGTAGCTTTGGGGACAAGTACACCAAACTATGGCTACACCTTC. Protein: CASSVALGTSTPNYGYTF.

The V and J genes are TRBV5-1 and TRBJ1-2; 7 nucleotides match TRBD1. The CDR3 consists of 13 residues. Germline assignment: CDR1 SGHRS and CDR2 YFSETQ. J was trimmed by 6 bases and V by 5 bases; bases with no gene match: 7. The CDR3 loop is CASSTRTGDGYTF. Written as DNA, the CDR3 is TGCGCCAGCAGTACAAGGACAGGAGATGGCTACACCTTC.

The V gene is TRBV28, the J gene TRBJ2-6; tentatively, D is TRBD1 (6 bases). The CDR3 is 15 amino acids. Trimming took 2 bases from V and 5 from J, leaving 10 bases between them. CDR1 and CDR2 from the germline V gene are MDHEN and SYDVKM. CDR3 bases: TGTGCCAGCAGTTTAGTAGGGGGTAGGGCCAACGTCCTGACTTTC. Residues: CASSLVGGRANVLTF.

CDR3: CASSESLNIQYF. The DNA for the CDR3 is TGTGCCAGCAGTGAGAGTTTAAACATTCAGTACTTC. The V gene is TRBV6-2 or TRBV6-3, the J gene TRBJ2-4; D ambiguous. V lost 5 bases, J lost 6 bases, and 8 bases lay in between. CDR3 length: 12 residues. Germline loops: CDR1 MNHEY, CDR2 SVGEGT.

The chain couples TRBV18 to TRBJ2-2; the match to TRBD2 covers 7 bases. J lost 1 base, V lost 3 bases, and 2 bases had no gene match. Germline CDR1 and CDR2: KGHSH and LQKENI. CDR3 length equals 15 residues. The CDR3 bases are TGTGCCAGCTCACCTCGCGGGGGGAACACCGGGGAGCTGTTTTTT. It is translated as CASSPRGGNTGELFF.

This chain links TRBV9 with TRBJ2-7; no clear D. The V end was cut by 0 bases, the J end by 5 bases, with 15 bases between. CDR1 SGDLS and CDR2 YYNGEE come from the germline V gene. The CDR3 sequence is 15 residues long. CDR3 sequence reads: CASSVGSVGGDEQYF. The CDR3 region has the DNA TGTGCCAGCAGCGTAGGATCGGTGGGCGGAGACGAGCAGTACTTC. Filled out from reference TRBV9 and TRBJ2-7, the complete variable domain reads DSGVTQTPKHLITATGQRVTLRCSPRSGDLSVYWYQQSLDQGLQFLIQYYNGEERAKGNILERFSAQQFPDLHSELNLSSLELGDSALYFCASSVGSVGGDEQYFGPGTRLTVT.

The chain couples TRBV7-9 to TRBJ2-7; 9 positions match TRBD1. Germline lookup yields CDR1 SEHNR and CDR2 FQNEAQ (reference sequence). The CDR3 runs to 12 residues. Losses at the gene ends were 4 bases for V and 9 bases for J; bases not matched to a gene: 4. CDR3 residues: CASSSGQGAQYF. DNA for the CDR3: TGTGCCAGCAGCTCGGGACAGGGTGCGCAGTACTTC.

This clone appeared once. The V call is TRBV9, the J call TRBJ1-2; D is possibly TRBD1 (6 bases). This CDR3 has 12 residues. Trimming cost V 5 bases and J 7 bases, with 12 bases left between them. CDR1 is SGDLS, CDR2 YYNGEE, per germline. The CDR3 nucleotides are TGTGCCAGCAGTGCAGGGGCTGGTGGCTACACCTTC. It is translated as CASSAGAGGYTF. Looking up the rest from reference TRBV9 and TRBJ1-2 gives the full variable domain: DSGVTQTPKHLITATGQRVTLRCSPRSGDLSVYWYQQSLDQGLQFLIQYYNGEERAKGNILERFSAQQFPDLHSELNLSSLELGDSALYFCASSAGAGGYTFGSGTRLTVV.

The CDR3 region has the DNA TGTGCCAGCAGTTACACCCGGCCTAGCAATCAGCCCCAGCATTTT. Encoded protein: CASSYTRPSNQPQHF. The rearrangement links TRBV6-5 to TRBJ1-5; no clear D. V dropped 2 bases and J dropped 0 bases, with 8 bases sitting between them. The CDR3 totals 15 residues. Germline CDR1 and CDR2: MNHEY and SVGAGI.